This T cell receptor beta chain was captured in a study of T cell responses to AZD1222 COVID-19 vaccine. The table came from immunoSEQ multiplex PCR; TCRdb's copy has only in-frame clones and leaves some out. The sample has about 110,000 clones; about 82% are singletons. The length of the CDR3 is 16 residues. Trimming cost V 0 bases and J 2 bases, with 11 bases left between them. Germline V CDR1 and CDR2: LGHNA, YNFKEQ. This sequence joins TRBV4-2 and TRBJ1-3; tentatively, D is TRBD1 (6 bases). The source material was peripheral blood, sampled on day 0 of AZD1222 vaccination. This TCR came from an adult in good health. The CDR3 is CASSQDSRGTGNTIYF. CDR3 DNA sequence: TGTGCCAGCAGCCAAGATTCCAGGGGAACTGGAAACACCATATATTTT.